The 4 T cell receptor beta chains below were found in one sample sequenced in a study of OX40 agonist ivuxolimab in advanced cancers. The assay was immunoSEQ multiplex PCR, and TCRdb's table has in-frame clones only and misses some. The data show about 78,000 clones, 85% to 95% seen once. The sample here was CD4+ or CD8+ T cells sorted from blood, taken in a trial of the OX40 agonist ivuxolimab. The source of these receptors is an adult with an advanced solid tumor such as melanoma, head and neck, liver or kidney cancer.

The chain links TRBV6-1 to TRBJ1-3, with TRBD1 as a possible D gene (5 bases). The CDR3 is 13 amino acids. Germline V gene sequence: CDR1 MNHNS, CDR2 SASEGT. Trimming shortened V by 3 bases and J by 8 bases, and 11 bases separated the two germline ends. The CDR3 protein is CASSDREIYTIYF. In DNA, the CDR3 is TGTGCCAGCAGTGACAGGGAGATTTACACCATATATTTT.

This chain links TRBV6-6 with TRBJ2-5, with a weak D call TRBD1 (6 bases). V lost 4 bases, J lost 1 base, and 7 bases lay in between. Germline assignment: CDR1 MNHNY and CDR2 SVGAGI (reference sequence). This CDR3 contains 13 residues. This CDR3 is CASSWDTQETQYF. CDR3 bases: TGTGCCAGCAGTTGGGACACCCAAGAGACCCAGTACTTC.

The CDR3 sequence is CLLVGPTMNTEAFF. CDR3 sequence (DNA): TGTCTTCTCGTGGGCCCTACCATGAACACTGAAGCTTTCTTT. The rearrangement joins TRBV28 to TRBJ1-1, with D hard to call. Germline V gene data show CDR1 as MDHEN and CDR2 as SYDVKM. There are 14 residues in the CDR3.

The chain links TRBV7-2 to TRBJ2-1; no reliable D call. The CDR3 totals 14 residues. V lost 7 bases and J lost 2, with 12 bases in between. The germline CDR1 and CDR2 sequences are SGHTA and FQGNSA. The DNA for the CDR3 is TGTGCCAGCACCAGAGACGGGCCCTACAATGAGCAGTTCTTC. This sequence encodes CASTRDGPYNEQFF.